Below are 8 T cell receptor beta chains sequenced from a single sample in a study of CD8 T cells in Susac syndrome. After extraction with the RNeasy kit, about 0.45 to 1 ug of the RNA was reverse transcribed using random hexamers. In TCRdb, the immunoSEQ multiplex PCR reads were re-called with MiXCR into one record per CDR3 protein. The data contain more than 150,000 distinct CDR3 sequences, roughly 95% of them singletons. Sample: CD8+ T cells from PBMCs. These receptors all come from a human donor with multiple sclerosis.

The chain links TRBV5-1 to TRBJ2-3, with D possibly matching TRBD1 (6 bases). The CDR3 has 15 residues. CDR1 is SGHRS, CDR2 YFSETQ, per germline. V was trimmed by 2 bases and J by 0 bases, leaving 10 bases between them. CDR3 region: CASSFYRESTDTQYF. The CDR3 DNA follows: TGCGCCAGCAGCTTCTACAGGGAAAGCACAGATACGCAGTATTTT.

This clonotype was seen a single time. V and J are TRBV4-1 and TRBJ1-1; D gene uncertain. V lost 2 bases and J lost 6, with 10 bases in between. Germline V CDR1 and CDR2: MGHRA, YSYEKL. The CDR3 is 13 amino acids. The CDR3, as DNA: TGCGCCAGCAGCCAACTAGGAGGGTCTGAAGCTTTCTTT. Translated: CASSQLGGSEAFF.

The chain joins TRBV27 to TRBJ2-6, with TRBD2 matching over 8 bases. The germline gives CDR1 MNHEY, CDR2 SMNVEV (reference sequence). J gave up 0 bases and V 7 bases, and 8 bases lay outside the gene matches. The length of the CDR3 is 17 residues. The CDR3 nucleotides are TGTGCCAGCACGACGGGGGGGAGCGCCTCTGGGGCCAACGTCCTGACTTTC. Its translation: CASTTGGSASGANVLTF.

A single count supports this clonotype. As DNA, the CDR3 is TGTGCCAGCAGGGAAGGAGGCTATGGCTACACCTTC. Translation gives CASREGGYGYTF. The rearrangement joins TRBV27 to TRBJ1-2; D is uncertain. Deletions cut 6 bases from V and 4 bases from J, with 9 bases between. Germline CDR1 MNHEY, CDR2 SMNVEV (reference sequence). The CDR3 is 12 amino acids.

V is TRBV30 and J is TRBJ2-7; no clear D gene. This CDR3 has 11 residues. The germline V gene encodes CDR1 GTSNPN and CDR2 SVGIG (reference sequence). The V end was cut by 0 bases, the J end by 3 bases, with 3 bases between. The DNA for the CDR3 is TGTGCCTGGAGTGTACGCTACGAGCAGTACTTC. Its translation is CAWSVRYEQYF.

The rearrangement joins TRBV20-1 to TRBJ2-2, with 7 bases fitting TRBD1. Per germline, CDR1 DFQATT and CDR2 SNEGSKA (reference sequence). The length of the CDR3 is 15 residues. Trimming at V came to 5 bases and at J to 1 base, leaving 7 bases not matched to a gene. The DNA of the CDR3 is TGCAGTGCTTCCAACAGGGGCTTGAACACCGGGGAGCTGTTTTTT. Protein sequence: CSASNRGLNTGELFF.

The chain employs TRBV3-1 and TRBJ2-7; D perhaps matches TRBD1 (6 bases). Germline loops: CDR1 LGHDT, CDR2 YNNKEL (reference sequence). V was trimmed by 4 bases and J by 2 bases, leaving 12 bases between them. CDR3 size: 14 residues. CDR3 amino acids: CASSPGQYPYEQYF. The CDR3 DNA reads as TGTGCCAGCAGCCCCGGACAGTACCCCTACGAGCAGTACTTC.

This chain links TRBV7-9 with TRBJ2-7; D is unclear. The CDR3 is made up of 13 amino acids. From germline, CDR1 is SEHNR and CDR2 FQNEAQ (reference sequence). Trimming removed 6 bases at V and 2 bases at J, with 11 bases between. CDR3 sequence reads: CASRADGTYEQYV. The CDR3 region has the DNA TGTGCCAGCAGGGCGGACGGAACCTACGAGCAGTACGTC.